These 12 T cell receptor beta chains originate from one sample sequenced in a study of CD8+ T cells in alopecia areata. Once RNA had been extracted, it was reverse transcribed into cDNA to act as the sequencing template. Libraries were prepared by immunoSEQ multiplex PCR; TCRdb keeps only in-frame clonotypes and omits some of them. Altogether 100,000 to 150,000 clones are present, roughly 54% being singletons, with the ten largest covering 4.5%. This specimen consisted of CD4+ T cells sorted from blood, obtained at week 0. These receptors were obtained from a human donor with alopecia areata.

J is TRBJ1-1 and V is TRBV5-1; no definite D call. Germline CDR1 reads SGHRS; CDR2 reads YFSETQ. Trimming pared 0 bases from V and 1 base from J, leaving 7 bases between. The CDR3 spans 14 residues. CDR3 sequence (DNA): TGCGCCAGCAGCTTGGCCGGGTCGAACACTGAAGCTTTCTTT. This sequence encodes CASSLAGSNTEAFF.

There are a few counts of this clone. CDR3 nucleotides: TGCAGCGTTTGGGATGGCGTAAATGAGCAGTTCTTC. Protein: CSVWDGVNEQFF. The rearrangement uses TRBV29-1 and TRBJ2-1; D is ambiguous. Germline V lookup: CDR1 SQVTM, CDR2 ANQGSEA. Trimming left V 5 bases short and J 7 bases short, with 12 bases between. The CDR3 sequence is 12 residues long.

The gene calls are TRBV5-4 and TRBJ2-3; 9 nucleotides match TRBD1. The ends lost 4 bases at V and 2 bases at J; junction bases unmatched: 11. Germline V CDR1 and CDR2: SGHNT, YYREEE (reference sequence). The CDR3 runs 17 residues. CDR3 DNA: TGTGCCAGCAGCGTATACCGGGACAGGGCGATCACAGATACGCAGTATTTT. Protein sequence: CASSVYRDRAITDTQYF.

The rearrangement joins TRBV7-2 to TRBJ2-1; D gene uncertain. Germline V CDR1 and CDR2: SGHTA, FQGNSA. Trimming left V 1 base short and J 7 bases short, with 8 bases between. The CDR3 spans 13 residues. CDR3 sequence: CASSLGWGNEQFF. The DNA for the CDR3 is TGTGCCAGCAGCTTAGGGTGGGGTAATGAGCAGTTCTTC.

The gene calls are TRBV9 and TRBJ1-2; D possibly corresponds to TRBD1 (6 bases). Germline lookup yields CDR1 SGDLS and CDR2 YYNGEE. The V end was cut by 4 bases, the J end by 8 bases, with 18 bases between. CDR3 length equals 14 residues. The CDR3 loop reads CASSKETGSRGYTF. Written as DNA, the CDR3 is TGTGCCAGCAGCAAAGAGACAGGATCGCGGGGCTACACCTTC.

The CDR3 protein is CASRSGTSVHEQYF. CDR3 coding DNA: TGTGCCAGCAGGTCCGGGACTAGCGTTCACGAGCAGTACTTC. This rearrangement joins TRBV6-1 to TRBJ2-7, with 10 bases aligning to TRBD2. V lost 6 bases and J lost 5; bases outside the gene matches: 7. This CDR3 is built from 14 residues. Germline lookup yields CDR1 MNHNS and CDR2 SASEGT.

This CDR3 reads CASSLGGRPYGYTF. The CDR3 region has the DNA TGTGCCAGCAGCTTGGGAGGCCGTCCCTATGGCTACACCTTC. The chain employs TRBV5-6 and TRBJ1-2, with D uncertain. CDR1 SGHDT and CDR2 YYEEEE come from the germline V gene. This CDR3 contains 14 residues. Between the trimmed V and J ends, which lost 0 bases and 4 bases, there was a span of 10 bases.

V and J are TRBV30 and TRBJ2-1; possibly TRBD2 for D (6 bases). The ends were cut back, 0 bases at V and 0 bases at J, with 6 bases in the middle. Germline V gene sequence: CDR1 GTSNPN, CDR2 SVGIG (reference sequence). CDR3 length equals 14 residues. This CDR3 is CAWSVGGSYNEQFF. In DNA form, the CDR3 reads TGTGCCTGGAGTGTGGGGGGCTCCTACAATGAGCAGTTCTTC. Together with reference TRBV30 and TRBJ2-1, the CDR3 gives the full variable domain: SQTIHQWPATLVQPVGSPLSLECTVEGTSNPNLYWYRQAAGRGLQLLFYSVGIGQISSEVPQNLSASRPQDRQFILSSKKLLLSDSGFYLCAWSVGGSYNEQFFGPGTRLTVL.

The CDR3 spells CASSQGAGGVVSNQPQHF. The CDR3 DNA sequence: TGCGCCAGCAGCCAAGGGGCAGGGGGGGTCGTAAGCAATCAGCCCCAGCATTTT. The chain joins TRBV4-1 to TRBJ1-5; 7 bases are shared with TRBD1. CDR1 and CDR2 (germline): MGHRA, YSYEKL. The CDR3 spans 18 residues. J was trimmed by 1 base and V by 1 base; bases with no gene match: 10.

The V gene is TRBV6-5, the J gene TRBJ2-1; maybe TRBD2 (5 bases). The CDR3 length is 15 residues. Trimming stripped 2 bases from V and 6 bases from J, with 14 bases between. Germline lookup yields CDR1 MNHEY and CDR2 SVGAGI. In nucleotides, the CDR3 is TGTGCCAGCAGTTACGAAGCGGTGGGGTTCAATGAGCAGTTCTTC. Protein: CASSYEAVGFNEQFF.

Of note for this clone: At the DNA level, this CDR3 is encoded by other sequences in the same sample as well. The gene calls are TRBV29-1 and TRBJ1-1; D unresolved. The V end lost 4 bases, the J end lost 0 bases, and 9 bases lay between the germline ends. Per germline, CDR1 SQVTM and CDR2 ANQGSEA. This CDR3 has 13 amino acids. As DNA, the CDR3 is TGCAGCGTTGGTTGGGGTATGAACACTGAAGCTTTCTTT. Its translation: CSVGWGMNTEAFF.

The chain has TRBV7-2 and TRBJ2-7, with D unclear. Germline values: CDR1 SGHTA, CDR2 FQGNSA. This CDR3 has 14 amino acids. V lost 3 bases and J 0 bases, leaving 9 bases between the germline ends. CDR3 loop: CASSFGRSSYEQYF. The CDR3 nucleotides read TGTGCCAGCAGCTTCGGGCGGAGCTCCTACGAGCAGTACTTC.